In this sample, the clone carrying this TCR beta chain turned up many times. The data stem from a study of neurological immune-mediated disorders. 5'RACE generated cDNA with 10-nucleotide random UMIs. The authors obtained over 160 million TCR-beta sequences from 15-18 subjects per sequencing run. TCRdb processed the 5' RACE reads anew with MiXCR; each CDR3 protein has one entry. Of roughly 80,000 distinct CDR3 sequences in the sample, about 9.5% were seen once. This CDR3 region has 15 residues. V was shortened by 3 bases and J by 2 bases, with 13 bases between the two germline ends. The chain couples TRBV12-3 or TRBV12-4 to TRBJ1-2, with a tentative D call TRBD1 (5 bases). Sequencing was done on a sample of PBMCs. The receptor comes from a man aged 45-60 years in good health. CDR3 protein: CASSLGWGGNYGYTF. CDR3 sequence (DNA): TGTGCCAGCAGTTTGGGGTGGGGGGGGAACTATGGCTACACCTTC.